This entry lists 15 T cell receptor beta chains sequenced from one sample in a study of T cell changes during pregnancy in multiple sclerosis (dated by TCRdb to the late 2010s). Library preparation used the immunoSEQ multiplex PCR assay. TCRdb provides this immuneACCESS table in a form limited to in-frame rearrangements. Some clones are lacking; in checked studies, under half of them reflect an unresolved V gene, and why the rest are absent is not known. For this sample the table gives some 50,000 clones, of which roughly 92% were detected only once. The top ten hold around 1% of the sample. The input for sequencing was peripheral blood, taken after pregnancy. These receptors were collected from a female donor with multiple sclerosis, enrolled in a pregnancy study.

The rearrangement uses TRBV30 and TRBJ2-5; 8 nucleotides agree with TRBD2. Germline assignment: CDR1 GTSNPN and CDR2 SVGIG (reference sequence). This CDR3 has 12 residues. Losses at the gene ends were 5 bases for V and 3 bases for J; bases not matched to a gene: 2. DNA of the CDR3: TGTGCCTGGTTTAGCGGGGAAGAGACCCAGTACTTC. Translated: CAWFSGEETQYF.

The genes are TRBV5-6 and TRBJ2-7; 8 bases align to TRBD1. Germline lookup yields CDR1 SGHDT and CDR2 YYEEEE. The J segment lost 2 bases and the V segment lost 4 bases, leaving 11 bases of the junction unmatched. The CDR3 is 16 amino acids. CDR3 region: CASSPQTGTGTYEQYF. CDR3 nucleotides: TGTGCCAGCAGCCCGCAAACCGGGACAGGCACCTACGAGCAGTACTTC. Looking up the rest from reference TRBV5-6 and TRBJ2-7 gives the full variable domain: DAGVTQSPTHLIKTRGQQVTLRCSPKSGHDTVSWYQQALGQGPQFIFQYYEEEERQRGNFPDRFSGHQFPNYSSELNVNALLLGDSALYLCASSPQTGTGTYEQYFGPGTRLTVT.

CDR3 in amino acids: CAWSWTGRGSSGVYF. CDR3 nucleotide sequence: TGTGCCTGGAGCTGGACAGGAAGGGGCTCTTCTGGGGTGTACTTC. The J gene is TRBJ2-7, the V gene TRBV30; 7 bases align to TRBD1. The CDR3 loop spans 15 amino acids. V was pared by 3 bases and J by 12 bases, with 20 bases of the junction left unmatched. Germline lookup yields CDR1 GTSNPN and CDR2 SVGIG (reference sequence).

V usage is TRBV6-5 and J usage is TRBJ2-4; D not certain. V shed 5 bases and J shed 0 bases, with 5 bases lying between them. CDR1 and CDR2 from the germline V gene are MNHEY and SVGAGI. CDR3 length: 13 amino acids. The CDR3 sequence is CASSPVAKNIQYF. CDR3 in DNA: TGTGCCAGCAGTCCCGTAGCCAAAAACATTCAGTACTTC.

The chain carries TRBV7-8 and TRBJ2-7; 7 bases line up with TRBD1. Trimming took 1 base from V and 2 from J; bases not matched to a gene: 5. Germline V CDR1 and CDR2: SGHVS, FQNEAQ. CDR3 length equals 15 residues. CDR3 amino acids: CASSLDRGQTYEQYF. In nucleotides, the CDR3 is TGTGCCAGCAGCTTAGATAGGGGACAGACCTACGAGCAGTACTTC.

The chain employs TRBV30 and TRBJ1-5; D is perhaps TRBD1 (5 bases). Trimming stripped 0 bases from V and 3 bases from J, with 6 bases between. The CDR3 has 13 amino acids. Germline loops: CDR1 GTSNPN, CDR2 SVGIG (reference sequence). In nucleotides, the CDR3 is TGTGCCTGGAGTGTACAGGACAATCAGCCCCAGCATTTT. Translating it yields CAWSVQDNQPQHF. Looking up the rest from reference TRBV30 and TRBJ1-5 gives the full variable domain: SQTIHQWPATLVQPVGSPLSLECTVEGTSNPNLYWYRQAAGRGLQLLFYSVGIGQISSEVPQNLSASRPQDRQFILSSKKLLLSDSGFYLCAWSVQDNQPQHFGDGTRLSIL.

The V call is TRBV5-6, the J call TRBJ2-3; maybe TRBD2 (6 bases). The germline V gene has CDR1 SGHDT and CDR2 YYEEEE. The CDR3 is 16 amino acids. The V end lost 4 bases, the J end lost 3 bases, and 18 bases lay between the germline ends. DNA of the CDR3: TGTGCCAGCAGCCCGGGGGTGAGGGGAAATACAGATACGCAGTATTTT. Protein product: CASSPGVRGNTDTQYF.

The genes are TRBV6-5 and TRBJ2-2; D ambiguous. Trimming removed 2 bases at V and 7 bases at J, with 11 bases between. Germline V gives CDR1 MNHEY, CDR2 SVGAGI. This CDR3 region has 14 residues. CDR3 DNA: TGTGCCAGCAGTTACGCTACTCGCTTCGGGGAGCTGTTTTTT. Protein sequence: CASSYATRFGELFF.

V is TRBV10-1 and J is TRBJ1-2; D is unresolved. Germline CDR1 is WNHNN and CDR2 is SYGVQD (reference sequence). The CDR3 is 8 residues long. V dropped 8 bases and J dropped 8 bases, with 3 bases sitting between them. CDR3 nucleotide sequence: TGCGCCAGCCGGGGCTACACCTTC. This encodes CASRGYTF.

The V call is TRBV7-6, the J call TRBJ1-1; D is possibly TRBD1 (6 bases). The CDR3 is 16 residues long. Trimming removed 5 bases at V and 0 bases at J, with 16 bases between. The germline CDR1 and CDR2 sequences are SGHVS and FNYEAQ. CDR3 nucleotide sequence: TGTGCCAGCAGCCAGGAACAGGGCGGTTTGAACACTGAAGCTTTCTTT. It codes for CASSQEQGGLNTEAFF.

The CDR3 DNA sequence: TGTGCCACCAGCACCAGGGGGCGCACTGAAGCTTTCTTT. This encodes CATSTRGRTEAFF. V usage is TRBV15 and J usage is TRBJ1-1; 8 bases align to TRBD1. V trimming: 4 bases; J trimming: 4 bases; junction bases outside the gene matches: 2. CDR3 size: 13 residues. Germline CDR1 reads LNHNV; CDR2 reads YYDKDF (reference sequence).

The chain is built from TRBV6-1 and TRBJ2-1, with TRBD2 matching over 11 bases. Germline-derived CDR1 and CDR2 are MNHNS and SASEGT. With 6 bases clipped from V and 9 bases from J, the junction kept 10 bases outside the gene matches. This CDR3 contains 15 residues. CDR3 nucleotide sequence: TGTGCCAGCAGCCGAGTAGCGGGGGGGCAGGTTGAGCAGTTCTTC. Amino acids: CASSRVAGGQVEQFF.

The chain carries TRBV6-5 and TRBJ2-3; D is ambiguous. Trimming pared 2 bases from V and 6 bases from J, leaving 12 bases between. The CDR3 is 14 amino acids. CDR1 is MNHEY, CDR2 SVGAGI, per germline. The CDR3 sequence: CASSYMPLADTQYF. The CDR3 DNA reads TGTGCCAGCAGTTACATGCCCTTAGCTGATACGCAGTATTTT.

The V gene is TRBV29-1, the J gene TRBJ1-1; a possible D gene is TRBD1 (5 bases). Trimming took off 6 bases at V and 0 bases at J, with 11 bases between the two ends. Germline CDR1 SQVTM, CDR2 ANQGSEA. This CDR3 is 13 amino acids long. CDR3 sequence: CSVQGLMNTEAFF. The CDR3 nucleotides read TGCAGCGTCCAGGGTCTTATGAACACTGAAGCTTTCTTT.

This clone was seen a handful of times. This chain links TRBV6-4 with TRBJ2-1; the match to TRBD2 covers 9 bases. Germline V gene sequence: CDR1 MRHNA, CDR2 SNTAGT. The CDR3 is 16 amino acids. V dropped 0 bases and J dropped 5; count of bases not matched to a gene: 5. CDR3 loop: CASSDSVSGGNNEQFF. In DNA, the CDR3 is TGTGCCAGCAGTGACTCGGTTAGCGGGGGTAACAATGAGCAGTTCTTC.